Below, one T cell receptor (beta chain) is given with its context. Its antigen specificity is not known. No clone much larger than this one lies a single base away; base qualities are absent. The CDR1 and CDR2 encoded by the germline V gene (reference sequence) are LNHDA and SQIVND. The CDR3 numbers 15 residues from cysteine through phenylalanine. CDR3 DNA is the only sequence kept; it has 45 bases, read in frame from the first base. After removal of 6 bases from V and 2 bases from J, the junction retains 8 bases not matched to a gene. Libraries came from the immunoSEQ multiplex PCR assay. For the multiplex PCR, a mixture combining 60 forward primers for TCR Vbeta segments and 13 reverse primers for TCR Jbeta segments was used. The CDR3 region of rearranged TCR beta genes was amplified from genomic DNA by a multiplex PCR assay. Amplified TCR beta libraries were sequenced as 87-base-pair reads on the Illumina HiSeq System. Under the source paper's analysis protocol: Across the 700 or so repertoires, a later analysis counted 60 million to 90 million unique TCR beta chains, around 11 million of which were shared by at least two donors. A nearest-neighbor algorithm error-corrected the raw reads and collapsed the reads into unique sequences, merging closely related sequences to remove PCR and sequencing errors. V, D and J gene segments were assigned by aligning CDR3 sequences to IMGT reference sequences. For a sequence to be retained, a match of at least six nucleotides was required to both a V gene segment and a J gene segment. A rearrangement counted as productive if the CDR3 had no stop codons and remained in frame with V and J, and every other rearrangement counted as non-productive. CDR3 was defined by IMGT convention, running from the second conserved V-encoded cysteine to the conserved J-encoded phenylalanine. Sequences without an unambiguous match to a single V gene segment were excluded from the earlier analysis of about 640 of the donors. An earlier analysis of about 600 of the donors called V segments functional above 56.7% productive rearrangements and segregating when the between-donor standard deviation exceeded 5%. A statistical classification framework was built to diagnose cytomegalovirus status from the catalog of TCR beta chain sequences. In a later analysis, V and J genes were assigned by comparing TCR nucleotide sequences against IMGT/GENE-DB human TR gene sequences. Using the TCRdist pipeline, a later analysis assigned CDR3 sequences along with most-parsimonious VDJ recombination scenarios. In a later analysis, every TCR beta chain was defined by the combination of its CDR3 amino acid sequence and its V-gene family, and reads without a unique V-gene family were dropped. A later analysis removed several hundred highly shared, low-generation-probability nucleotide sequences to deal with suspected cross-contamination and a sequencing artifact. A later analysis calculated a clonal expansion index for each public chain from normalized within-repertoire ranks of inferred template counts. A later analysis computed generation probabilities with a VDJ recombination model fitted to out-of-frame rearrangements, and checked the results against IGoR. In a later analysis, hypergeometric tests were used to score TCR-TCR, TCR-HLA and TCR-CMV co-occurrence, with a repertoire-size bias correction applied to TCR pairs. False discovery rates were estimated in a later analysis by permuting HLA or CMV assignments 20 times. A later analysis grouped co-occurring TCRs with DBSCAN, adding TCRdist sequence similarity when clustering within HLA-allele-positive subsets. For co-occurrence clustering, repertoires with fewer than 30,000 or more than 120,000 public chains were excluded, along with a handful of repertoires with anomalous nucleotide sharing. Not all clones reach the TCRdb copy of this immuneACCESS table, which keeps in-frame sequences only. Checked studies attribute under half of the gap to unresolved V genes and leave the rest unexplained. That table is the source of V, J and clone size, and D and trimming were worked out from the DNA. A total of some 130,000 clones appear in this sample, roughly four fifths of them only once. The ten top clones hold around 7% of the sample.

This sample is part of a study of cytomegalovirus exposure and HLA in healthy donors (TCRdb year 2017). Looking at the study overall: An earlier analysis of approximately 640 of the donors reported 250 to 300 Gb of sequence data and roughly 110 million unique TCR beta sequences from roughly 200 million T cells. The genetic ancestry cluster associated with self-reported Caucasian donors included roughly four fifths of the roughly 360 genotyped donors. A handful of DR-DQ haplotypes were handled as single units for association and clustering because linkage in the cohort was strong. To decide whether each TCR beta V gene segment behaved as functional or pseudogenic, an earlier analysis of some 600 of the donors relied on high-throughput TCR beta sequencing. A later genetic analysis took genome-wide SNP genotypes for about 65% of the 666 donors and used that subset as a discovery cohort. Donor age, sex, ethnicity and CMV serostatus were compiled alongside the repertoire data. Among approximately 370 genotyped donors of the cohort, an average of around 250,000 unique TCR beta nucleotide sequences was sequenced per donor, of which 15% to 20% were non-productive. Besides the first cohort of 666 subjects, a separate validation cohort made up of 120 different subjects was used. The number of donors typed differed by locus, with 629-630 for A, B, C, DRB1 and DQB1, around 520 for DQA1, 600 to 610 for DPA1, and around 430 for DPB1. HLA typing covered class I and class II loci at four-digit resolution. The study used immunosequencing to profile the T cell repertoires of 666 subjects and linked those repertoires to cytomegalovirus serostatus. The study was designed to test whether signatures of past pathogen exposure could be identified by cataloging public T cell receptors. All discovery cohort repertoires had been generated on a single sequencing platform. To predict cytomegalovirus infection status, the study brought together high-throughput TCR immunosequencing, statistical association of individual TCRs with disease status, and machine learning. In a later analysis, previously published TCR beta repertoires from 670 or so donors were re-analyzed and high-resolution HLA genotyping was added so that TCR occurrence patterns could be studied. Rather than drawing on any new phenotypic data, the later analysis identified candidate immune exposures from TCR beta sequences and the way those sequences occurred across donors. An early release that covered several hundred HLA-typed donors contained 250 to 350 gigabases of sequencing data and tens of millions of unique TCR sequences. Overall study outcomes, separate from this receptor: According to a later analysis, TCR association rates differed among HLA loci, with DRB1 alleles showing the most associated TCRs and HLA-C alleles showing the fewest. The authors suggested that the approach could potentially be extended to other disease states and immunological phenotypes. When HLA alleles, especially DR and DQ, strongly co-occurred, attributing TCR associations to individual alleles was difficult. In a later analysis, HLA-associated TCR beta chains showed more clonal expansion and lower generation probabilities than non-associated chains that were equally common. A later analysis reported that several top co-occurrence clusters appeared linked to parvovirus B19, influenza, CMV and Epstein-Barr virus. Presence/absence analyses assumed roughly uniform sequencing depth across donors, an assumption that may not hold. Some IMGT-functional V segments, including TRBV6-2 and TRBV6-3, could not be told apart with the 87-base-pair reads, so those segments were excluded. Cytomegalovirus status was reported to be diagnosed by the classifier with high specificity and sensitivity in both the original and validation cohorts. A total of around 150 TCR beta chains were listed by the study as associated with cytomegalovirus. In vitro tests confirmed that a few of the cytomegalovirus-associated TCR beta chains recognize cytomegalovirus antigens. A further reported finding was that TCR beta sequences accurately predicted the HLA-A and HLA-B alleles for most subjects in the first cohort. Specific HLA alleles were associated with roughly 17,000 TCR beta sequences at a false discovery rate of 0.05 in a later analysis. Most TCR sequences were observed very rarely across donors, whereas some public TCRs were present in many individuals. In a later analysis, most CMV-associated TCR beta chains were found to appear HLA-restricted, with HLA associations seemingly driven largely by CMV exposure. Because counts were too low, about 15 rarely observed V segments, including chromosome 9 orphons, were left out of the earlier analysis of 500 to 650 of the donors. For the cohort, immune exposure information was limited to CMV serostatus. In an earlier analysis of around 600 of the donors, most TCR beta V segments appeared in productive rearrangements about 87% or about 30% of the time, broadly matching IMGT annotations. In a later genetic analysis, fewer N-insertions in productive TCRs were reported among donors in an Asian-associated ancestry cluster than the roughly 700-donor mean. Because HLA typing was unavailable for some donors at each locus, only the typed subset was used in association tests. In a later genetic analysis, a missense DCLRE1C variant was associated with V-gene and J-gene trimming of TCR beta chains, and the association was replicated in an independent cohort. The sequencing pipeline was judged likely to have produced a cluster of highly shared sequence variants as a technical artifact. Correlated functional status among segregating V segments might reflect linkage disequilibrium, but an unknown experimental factor could not be ruled out. In this cohort, only TCR beta chains were sequenced, and detectable features were limited by the absence of alpha or paired-chain data.

The cohort consisted of more than 650 healthy bone marrow donors. At the time of sampling, every cohort member was nominally healthy, though immune exposures that went unrecorded were likely present. The donor was CMV seronegative and belonged to the group of approximately 320 seronegative cohort members. Every donor gave a peripheral blood sample, and the peripheral blood mononuclear cells from that sample were used for TCR beta sequencing. Genomic DNA extraction from the blood cell samples was performed with the Qiagen DNeasy Blood Extraction Kit. Material: PBMCs. This TCR was recovered from a man aged 30 to 45 in good health and CMV-seronegative. The rearrangement joined TRBV19 to TRBJ2-7; a stretch of 9 junction bases matches TRBD2. DNA sequence: TGTGCCAGTAGCTGGACTAGCGAGACTACCTACGAGCAGTACTTC. Its protein reads: CASSWTSETTYEQYF.